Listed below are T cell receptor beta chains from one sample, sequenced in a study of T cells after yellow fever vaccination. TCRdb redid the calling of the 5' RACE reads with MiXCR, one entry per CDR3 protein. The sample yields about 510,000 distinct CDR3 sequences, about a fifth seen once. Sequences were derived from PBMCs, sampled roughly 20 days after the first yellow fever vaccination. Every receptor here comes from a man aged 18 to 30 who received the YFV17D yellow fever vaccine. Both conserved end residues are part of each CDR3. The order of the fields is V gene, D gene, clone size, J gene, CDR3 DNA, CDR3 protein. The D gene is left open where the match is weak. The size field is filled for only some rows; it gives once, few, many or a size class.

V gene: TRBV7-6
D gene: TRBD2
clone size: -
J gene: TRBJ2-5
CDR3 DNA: TGTGCCAGCAGACCGACCCGTAGCGGGGGGTTTGAAGAGACCCAGTACTTC
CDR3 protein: CASRPTRSGGFEETQYF

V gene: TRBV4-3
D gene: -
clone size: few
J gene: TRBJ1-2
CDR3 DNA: TGCGCCAGCAGCCAATACAGGGTATCGAACTATGGCTACACCTTC
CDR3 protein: CASSQYRVSNYGYTF

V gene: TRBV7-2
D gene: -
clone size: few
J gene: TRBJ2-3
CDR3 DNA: TGTGCCAGCAGCCCCGCCTCTGCGTCAGATACGCAGTATTTT
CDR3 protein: CASSPASASDTQYF

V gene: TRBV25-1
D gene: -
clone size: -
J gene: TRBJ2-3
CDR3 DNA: TGTGCCAGCAGTGAATACTGGCGGACAGATACGCAGTATTTT
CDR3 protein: CASSEYWRTDTQYF

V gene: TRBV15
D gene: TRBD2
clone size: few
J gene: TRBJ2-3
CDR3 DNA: TGTGCCACCAGCAGAGTCCCAGGGTACCCACTAGCGGGGGGGGACACAGATACGCAGTATTTT
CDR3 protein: CATSRVPGYPLAGGDTDTQYF

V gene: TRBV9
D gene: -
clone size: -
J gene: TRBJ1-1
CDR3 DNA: TGTGCCAGCAACACGGTGATGGGGACTGAAGCTTTCTTT
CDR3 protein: CASNTVMGTEAFF

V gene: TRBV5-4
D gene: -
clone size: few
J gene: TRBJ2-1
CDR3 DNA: TGTGCCAGCAGCCCGCCCCGCGGGTGGGAGCAGTTCTTC
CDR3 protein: CASSPPRGWEQFF

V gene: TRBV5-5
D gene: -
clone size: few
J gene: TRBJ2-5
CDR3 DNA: TGTGCCAGCAGCTTGCGACCTTCCCAAGAGACCCAGTACTTC
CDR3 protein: CASSLRPSQETQYF

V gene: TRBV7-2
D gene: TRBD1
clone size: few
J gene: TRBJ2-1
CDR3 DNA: TGTGCCAGCAGCTCGACCGGGACAGGGGTCGATGAGCAGTTCTTC
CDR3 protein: CASSSTGTGVDEQFF

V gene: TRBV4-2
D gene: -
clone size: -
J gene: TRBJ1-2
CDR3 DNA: TGTGCCAGCAGCCAAGTGCGGGCGACCAATCTGGGCTACACCTTC
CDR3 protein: CASSQVRATNLGYTF

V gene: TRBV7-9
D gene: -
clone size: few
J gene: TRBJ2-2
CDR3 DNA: TGTGCCAGCAGCCCAGAGGGTACCGGGGAGCTGTTTTTT
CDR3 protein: CASSPEGTGELFF

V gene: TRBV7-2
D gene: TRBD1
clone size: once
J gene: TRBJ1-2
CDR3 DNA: TGTGCCAGCAGCGGACAGGGCGTTAACTATGGCTACACCTTC
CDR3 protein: CASSGQGVNYGYTF

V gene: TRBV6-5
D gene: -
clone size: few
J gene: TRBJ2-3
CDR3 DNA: TGTGCCAGCAGTTACTCGATCTCAGGGTGGGAAACAGATACGCAGTATTTT
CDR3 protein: CASSYSISGWETDTQYF

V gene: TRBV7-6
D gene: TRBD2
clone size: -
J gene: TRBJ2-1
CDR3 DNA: TGTGCCAGTCGGGGGGGTTGGCAACACAATGAGCAGTTCTTC
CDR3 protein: CASRGGWQHNEQFF

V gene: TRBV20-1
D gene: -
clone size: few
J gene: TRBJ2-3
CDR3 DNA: TGCAGTGCTAAAAGGACCGGTAGCGGCACAGATACGCAGTATTTT
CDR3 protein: CSAKRTGSGTDTQYF

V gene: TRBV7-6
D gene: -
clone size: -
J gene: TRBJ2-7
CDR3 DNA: TGTGCCAGCAGCTTAGGAGGGATCGGCGAGCAGTACTTC
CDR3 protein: CASSLGGIGEQYF

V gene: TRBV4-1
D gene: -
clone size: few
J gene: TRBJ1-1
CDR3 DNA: TGCGCCAGCAGCCAAGCAAACAGCCCCGGGGCTTTCTTT
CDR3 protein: CASSQANSPGAFF

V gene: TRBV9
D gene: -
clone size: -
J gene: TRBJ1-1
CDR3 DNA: TGTGCCAGCAGCGCGCTAGGGAACACTGAAGCTTTCTTT
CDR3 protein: CASSALGNTEAFF

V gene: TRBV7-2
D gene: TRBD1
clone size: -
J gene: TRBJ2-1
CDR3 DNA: TGTGCCAGCAGCATAGGATTAGGACAGGGGGCCAACAATGAGCAGTTCTTC
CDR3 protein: CASSIGLGQGANNEQFF

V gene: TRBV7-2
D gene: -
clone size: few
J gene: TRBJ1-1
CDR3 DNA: TGTGCCAGCAGCTTATCCGGGGCCCAAGCTGAAGCTTTCTTT
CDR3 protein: CASSLSGAQAEAFF

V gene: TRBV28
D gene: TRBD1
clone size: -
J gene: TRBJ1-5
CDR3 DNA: TGTGCCAGCAGTCAATTGGGACAGGGGAGGAATCAGCCCCAGCATTTT
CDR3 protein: CASSQLGQGRNQPQHF

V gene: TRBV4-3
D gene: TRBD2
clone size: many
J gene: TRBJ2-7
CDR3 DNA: TGCGCCAGCAGCCAAGGGGGGGGGACTTTTACCTACGAGCAGTACTTC
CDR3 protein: CASSQGGGTFTYEQYF

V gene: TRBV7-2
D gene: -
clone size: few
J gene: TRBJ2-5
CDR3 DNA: TGTGCCAGCAGCGAGGGGGGCAGACAAGAGACCCAGTACTTC
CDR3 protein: CASSEGGRQETQYF

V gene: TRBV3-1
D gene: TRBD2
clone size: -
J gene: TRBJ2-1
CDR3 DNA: TGTGCCAGCAGCCCACAACTAGCGGGGGTCCTACAGTTCTTC
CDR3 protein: CASSPQLAGVLQFF

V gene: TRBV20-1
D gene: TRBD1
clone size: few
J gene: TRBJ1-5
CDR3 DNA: TGCAGTGCTTCATCCGGGACAGGGAACTATCAGCCCCAGCATTTT
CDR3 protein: CSASSGTGNYQPQHF

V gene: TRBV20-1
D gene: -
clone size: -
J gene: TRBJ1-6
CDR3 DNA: TGCAGTGCTAGAGATCCGCGGGGCGGCCCCTATAATTCACCCCTCCACTTT
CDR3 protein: CSARDPRGGPYNSPLHF

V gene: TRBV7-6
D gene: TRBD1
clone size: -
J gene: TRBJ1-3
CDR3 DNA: TGTGCCAGCAGCTTAGTGCCAGGGGGTGTCTCTGGAAACACCATATATTTT
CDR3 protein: CASSLVPGGVSGNTIYF

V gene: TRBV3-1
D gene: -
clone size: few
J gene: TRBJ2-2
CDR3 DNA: TGTGCCAGCAGTTCCCCCGCGGAGCTGTTTTTT
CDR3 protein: CASSSPAELFF

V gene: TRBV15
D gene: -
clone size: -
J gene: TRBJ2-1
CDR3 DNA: TGTGCCACCAGCCGACGACTTGCGCCTGGATACAATGAGCAGTTCTTC
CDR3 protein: CATSRRLAPGYNEQFF

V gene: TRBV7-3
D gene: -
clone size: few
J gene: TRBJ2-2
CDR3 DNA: TGTGCCAGCAGCTTAAAGGGGCCCGGGGAGCTGTTTTTT
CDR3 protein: CASSLKGPGELFF

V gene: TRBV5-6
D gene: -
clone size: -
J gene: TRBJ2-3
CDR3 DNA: TGTGCCAGCTCGGACCCTGAAGGGAGCACAGATACGCAGTATTTT
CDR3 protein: CASSDPEGSTDTQYF

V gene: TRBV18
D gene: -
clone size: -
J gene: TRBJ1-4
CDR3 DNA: TGTGCCAGCTCAAGTCGGCTGCCGGAGAATGAAAAACTGTTTTTT
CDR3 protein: CASSSRLPENEKLFF

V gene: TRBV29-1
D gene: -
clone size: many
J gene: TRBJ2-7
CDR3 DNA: TGCAGCGTTGTCAGGGGCGACTCCTACGAGCAGTACTTC
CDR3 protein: CSVVRGDSYEQYF

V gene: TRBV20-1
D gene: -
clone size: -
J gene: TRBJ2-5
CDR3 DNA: TGCAGTGCCCTGGGGGGGGGGCCCGAGACCCAGTACTTC
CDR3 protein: CSALGGGPETQYF

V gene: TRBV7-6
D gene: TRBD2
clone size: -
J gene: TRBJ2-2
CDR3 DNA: TGTGCCAGCCCCGCCGGCGGGAGCCGTTGGGAGCTGTTTTTT
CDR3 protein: CASPAGGSRWELFF

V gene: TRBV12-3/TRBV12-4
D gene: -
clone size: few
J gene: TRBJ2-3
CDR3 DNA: TGTGCCAGCAGTCTACGTCCCGGAGCTAGCACAGATACGCAGTATTTT
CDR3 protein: CASSLRPGASTDTQYF